A single sample gave rise to the 32 T cell receptor beta chains below, sequenced in a study of blood T cell repertoires in COVID-19. Sequencing was performed with immunoSEQ multiplex PCR; in TCRdb, only in-frame clones are kept and a portion is missing. The sample has about 90,000 clones; approximately 80% are singletons. Sequenced material: peripheral blood. The receptors originated from a woman in her 70s with active or convalescent COVID-19.

The chain employs TRBV24-1 and TRBJ2-2; 9 bases are shared with TRBD1. Germline V CDR1 and CDR2: KGHDR, SFDVKD. This CDR3 region has 16 residues. With 2 bases clipped from V and 4 bases from J, the junction kept 4 bases outside the gene matches. The CDR3 region has the DNA TGTGCCACCAGTGATTCGATGACAGGGGGCACCGGGGAGCTGTTTTTT. This encodes CATSDSMTGGTGELFF.

The chain carries TRBV18 and TRBJ1-4; weak D call: TRBD1 (5 bases). Looked up from germline, CDR1 is KGHSH and CDR2 is LQKENI. Between the trimmed V and J ends, which lost 4 bases and 0 bases, there was a span of 18 bases. The CDR3 spans 18 residues. DNA for the CDR3: TGTGCCAGCTCACTCCGTATTGCGGGGGAAACAACTAATGAAAAACTGTTTTTT. Translating it yields CASSLRIAGETTNEKLFF.

CDR3 sequence reads: CASSHPSRRNTEAFF. The CDR3 bases are TGTGCCAGCTCACACCCCTCCCGGAGGAACACTGAAGCTTTCTTT. V usage is TRBV18 and J usage is TRBJ1-1; D not certain. This CDR3 comprises 15 residues. CDR1 and CDR2 from the germline V gene are KGHSH and LQKENI. The V end was cut by 4 bases, the J end by 1 base, with 13 bases between. Full variable domain (rest looked up from reference TRBV18 and TRBJ1-1): NAGVMQNPRHLVRRRGQEARLRCSPMKGHSHVYWYRQLPEEGLKFMVYLQKENIIDESGMPKERFSAEFPKEGPSILRIQQVVRGDSAAYFCASSHPSRRNTEAFFGQGTRLTVV.

The chain uses TRBV5-6 and TRBJ2-6, with TRBD1 as a possible D gene (5 bases). V gave up 6 bases and J gave up 2 bases, with 18 bases separating them. The germline gives CDR1 SGHDT, CDR2 YYEEEE. The CDR3 totals 17 residues. The CDR3 coding sequence is TGTGCCAGCACGACAGCCATAACCCAAGCTGGGGCCAACGTCCTGACTTTC. This gives the protein CASTTAITQAGANVLTF.

CDR3 bases: TGTGCCAGCAGCCAAGTTGGGGCAGAGGAAAAACTGTTTTTT. Translation gives CASSQVGAEEKLFF. This rearrangement joins TRBV3-1 (or the pseudogene TRBV3-2) to TRBJ1-4; tentative D call: TRBD1 (5 bases). CDR1 and CDR2 (germline): LGHDT, YNNKEL (reference sequence). The CDR3 totals 14 residues. Trimming stripped 1 base from V and 8 bases from J, with 11 bases between.

The chain is built from TRBV5-1 and TRBJ1-2; D unresolved. This CDR3 has 13 residues. Germline CDR1 and CDR2: SGHRS and YFSETQ. V lost 1 base and J 4 bases, leaving 8 bases between the germline ends. CDR3 region: CASSLTAVYGYTF. The CDR3 DNA follows: TGCGCCAGCAGCTTGACAGCGGTCTATGGCTACACCTTC. Using reference TRBV5-1 and TRBJ1-2 for the parts outside the CDR3, the full variable domain is KAGVTQTPRYLIKTRGQQVTLSCSPISGHRSVSWYQQTPGQGLQFLFEYFSETQRNKGNFPGRFSGRQFSNSRSEMNVSTLELGDSALYLCASSLTAVYGYTFGSGTRLTVV.

The chain employs TRBV2 and TRBJ1-1; D is unclear. The V gene lost 8 bases and the J gene lost 5 bases, with 9 bases spanning the gap. The CDR3 is 11 residues long. Germline lookup yields CDR1 SNHLY and CDR2 FYNNEI. The CDR3, as DNA: TGTGCCAGCCGGTCGTGGACTGAAGCTTTCTTT. Protein sequence: CASRSWTEAFF.

The chain has TRBV6-6 and TRBJ2-7; D is perhaps TRBD2 (6 bases). The CDR3 length is 14 residues. CDR1 is MNHNY, CDR2 SVGAGI, per germline (reference sequence). The V gene lost 5 bases and the J gene lost 4 bases, with 15 bases spanning the gap. The CDR3: CASSPPGDRYEQYF. CDR3 coding DNA: TGTGCCAGCAGTCCACCGGGAGACAGATACGAGCAGTACTTC.

In its sample, this clone was seen a few times. The chain carries TRBV3-1 (or the pseudogene TRBV3-2) and TRBJ1-2; the D is unclear. V was shortened by 1 base and J by 8 bases, with 11 bases between the two germline ends. This CDR3 has 13 residues. The germline V gene has CDR1 LGHDT and CDR2 YNNKEL (reference sequence). CDR3 sequence reads: CASSQGGDGGYTF. The DNA of the CDR3 is TGTGCCAGCAGCCAAGGCGGTGACGGAGGCTACACCTTC.

The rearrangement joins TRBV6-5 to TRBJ1-6; no clear D gene. The V end lost 6 bases, the J end lost 8 bases, and 11 bases lay between the germline ends. The germline V gene encodes CDR1 MNHEY and CDR2 SVGAGI. This CDR3 is built from 13 residues. CDR3 bases: TGTGCCAGCAGGCCGGTTGGAGATTCACCCCTCCACTTT. The encoded protein is CASRPVGDSPLHF.

The rearrangement links TRBV28 to TRBJ1-2; 8 bases are a match to TRBD1. Germline V CDR1 and CDR2: MDHEN, SYDVKM. The CDR3 contains 12 residues. With 10 bases clipped from V and 6 bases from J, the junction kept 7 bases outside the gene matches. CDR3 coding DNA: TGTGCCATCGAGCAGGACAGGGATGGCTACACCTTC. It translates to CAIEQDRDGYTF.

V and J are TRBV7-8 and TRBJ1-3; D may be TRBD1 (5 bases). Between the trimmed V and J ends, which lost 1 base and 0 bases, there was a span of 10 bases. CDR1 and CDR2 from the germline V gene are SGHVS and FQNEAQ. The CDR3 has 16 residues. The CDR3 spells CASSLVQGSSGNTIYF. The CDR3, as DNA: TGTGCCAGCAGCTTAGTGCAGGGCAGCTCTGGAAACACCATATATTTT.

The sample holds one count of this clone. The V and J genes are TRBV15 and TRBJ1-5; 7 bases fit TRBD1. V was clipped by 0 bases and J by 5 bases; unmatched bases: 7. The V gene's germline CDR1 is LNHNV and CDR2 YYDKDF (reference sequence). CDR3 length: 16 residues. The CDR3 DNA is TGTGCCACCAGCAGAGATAAGGGACAGTTGTATCAGCCCCAGCATTTT. As protein: CATSRDKGQLYQPQHF.

The chain is built from TRBV7-6 and TRBJ1-2; 10 nucleotides match TRBD1. V gave up 2 bases and J gave up 7 bases; unmatched junction bases: 10. The CDR3 is made up of 16 amino acids. Germline V gene data show CDR1 as SGHVS and CDR2 as FNYEAQ. DNA of the CDR3: TGTGCCAGCAGCTTAAGCCGGGACAGGGGTTTTAGTGGCTACACCTTC. Protein product: CASSLSRDRGFSGYTF.

The rearrangement joins TRBV2 to TRBJ1-1; 8 bases line up with TRBD1. Germline loops: CDR1 SNHLY, CDR2 FYNNEI. J gave up 8 bases and V 2 bases, and 7 bases lay outside the gene matches. The CDR3 has 14 amino acids. The CDR3 is CASSEPNRGDEAFF. CDR3 DNA: TGTGCCAGCAGTGAACCCAACAGGGGGGACGAAGCTTTCTTT.

In nucleotides, the CDR3 is TGTGCCAGCAGCTTAGGTAGCAGTGCCTATGGCTACACCTTC. This gives the protein CASSLGSSAYGYTF. The chain couples TRBV7-2 to TRBJ1-2; D not resolved. The CDR3 spans 14 residues. V lost 1 base, J lost 4 bases, and 10 bases lay in between. Germline assignment: CDR1 SGHTA and CDR2 FQGNSA.

The chain couples TRBV5-1 to TRBJ2-2; 9 bases map to TRBD1. The CDR3 extends over 15 amino acids. Per the germline V gene, CDR1 is SGHRS and CDR2 is YFSETQ. Germline trimming cut 0 bases from V and 4 bases from J; bases unmatched to any gene: 1. The DNA of the CDR3 is TGCGCCAGCAGCTTGGTGGGACAGGGCACCGGGGAGCTGTTTTTT. Protein sequence: CASSLVGQGTGELFF.

This clone was counted once. The rearrangement uses TRBV28 and TRBJ1-3, with D possibly TRBD1 on 6 matching bases. V shed 10 bases and J shed 4 bases, with 14 bases lying between them. Per germline, CDR1 MDHEN and CDR2 SYDVKM. This CDR3 contains 13 residues. The CDR3 bases are TGTGCCACCCTCCAGGGACACGGAAACACCATATATTTT. As protein: CATLQGHGNTIYF.

The chain has TRBV18 and TRBJ2-5, with 14 bases lining up with TRBD2. Trimming cost V 5 bases and J 2 bases; bases outside gene matches: 10. CDR1 is KGHSH and CDR2 is LQKENI in the germline V gene. CDR3 length: 18 amino acids. The CDR3 is CASSSQGLAGGFQETQYF. The CDR3 DNA is TGTGCCAGCTCATCACAAGGACTAGCGGGGGGCTTTCAAGAGACCCAGTACTTC.

The chain recombines TRBV7-2 with TRBJ2-7; TRBD1 matches at 7 bases. This CDR3 is 15 amino acids long. The V and J ends lost 3 bases and 2 bases, in that order; junction bases with no gene match: 7. CDR1 and CDR2 (germline): SGHTA, FQGNSA. In nucleotides, the CDR3 is TGTGCCAGCAGCTTTCACAGGGGTGATACCTACGAGCAGTACTTC. Amino acid sequence: CASSFHRGDTYEQYF.

This chain links TRBV4-2 with TRBJ1-5; a weak D match, TRBD1 (6 bases). CDR3 length: 13 amino acids. Trimming took 4 bases from V and 5 from J, leaving 9 bases between them. CDR1 and CDR2 (germline): LGHNA, YNFKEQ. In DNA, the CDR3 is TGTGCCAGCAGCCGAGACAGGTATCAGCCCCAGCATTTT. Its translation: CASSRDRYQPQHF.

The V gene is TRBV24-1, the J gene TRBJ2-5, with D uncertain. Germline values: CDR1 KGHDR, CDR2 SFDVKD. The ends were cut back, 6 bases at V and 1 base at J, with 17 bases in the middle. The CDR3 spans 16 residues. The CDR3 bases are TGTGCCACCAGTACCTCCGTTTGGTGGAGCCAAGAGACCCAGTACTTC. Its translation: CATSTSVWWSQETQYF.

This clone was observed a single time. This chain links TRBV24-1 with TRBJ2-2, with D perhaps TRBD1 (6 bases). V lost 8 bases to trimming and J lost 0 bases, with 9 bases between them. This CDR3 is 14 amino acids long. The germline V gene has CDR1 KGHDR and CDR2 SFDVKD. CDR3 region: CATTGQPNTGELFF. The CDR3 bases are TGTGCCACCACCGGACAGCCGAACACCGGGGAGCTGTTTTTT.

CDR3 region: CSVEGTGGGRTEAFF. The CDR3 DNA sequence: TGCAGCGTTGAGGGGACAGGGGGCGGAAGGACTGAAGCTTTCTTT. The V and J genes are TRBV29-1 and TRBJ1-1; 12 bases line up with TRBD1. Germline lookup yields CDR1 SQVTM and CDR2 ANQGSEA. With 3 bases clipped from V and 5 bases from J, the junction kept 7 bases outside the gene matches. The CDR3 runs to 15 residues.

This clone was picked up one time. This chain joins TRBV7-8 and TRBJ2-1; 10 positions agree with TRBD2. Germline V lookup: CDR1 SGHVS, CDR2 FQNEAQ. Germline trimming cut 3 bases from V and 8 bases from J; bases unmatched to any gene: 10. The CDR3 consists of 16 residues. The CDR3 DNA follows: TGTGCCAGCAGCTTCCGGGAAGCGGGGGGGCCTTATGAGCAGTTCTTC. This translates into CASSFREAGGPYEQFF.

The rearrangement joins TRBV18 to TRBJ2-1; possible D gene TRBD1, 6 bases. The length of the CDR3 is 15 residues. Trimming cost V 2 bases and J 4 bases, with 12 bases left between them. Germline CDR1 and CDR2: KGHSH and LQKENI. CDR3 amino acids: CASSPDRSSYNEQFF. CDR3 sequence (DNA): TGTGCCAGCTCACCAGACAGGTCCTCATACAATGAGCAGTTCTTC.

J is TRBJ2-7 and V is TRBV4-1; TRBD1 aligns across 7 bases. J lost 5 bases, V lost 3 bases, and 7 bases had no gene match. Per germline, CDR1 MGHRA and CDR2 YSYEKL. This CDR3 has 14 amino acids. CDR3 sequence reads: CASSQVQGVHEQYF. Written as DNA, the CDR3 is TGCGCCAGCAGCCAGGTCCAGGGGGTCCACGAGCAGTACTTC.

The J gene is TRBJ1-1, the V gene TRBV5-1, with D tentatively TRBD1 (5 bases). The CDR3 extends over 14 amino acids. The germline V gene encodes CDR1 SGHRS and CDR2 YFSETQ. V dropped 1 base and J dropped 1 base, with 8 bases sitting between them. CDR3 DNA sequence: TGCGCCAGCAGCTTGCTGGACACGAACACTGAAGCTTTCTTT. Protein product: CASSLLDTNTEAFF.

The chain combines TRBV18 with TRBJ1-5; unclear D gene. The germline V gene encodes CDR1 KGHSH and CDR2 LQKENI. Trimming pared 5 bases from V and 5 bases from J, leaving 10 bases between. The CDR3 loop spans 13 amino acids. CDR3 sequence (DNA): TGTGCCAGCTCAGAATGGGAGGATCAGCCCCAGCATTTT. This codes for CASSEWEDQPQHF.

V and J are TRBV4-1 and TRBJ2-4; 11 bases align to TRBD2. This CDR3 comprises 17 residues. J gave up 8 bases and V 1 base, and 10 bases lay outside the gene matches. From germline, CDR1 is MGHRA and CDR2 YSYEKL. The DNA for the CDR3 is TGCGCCAGCAGCCAAGTTTTTAGCGGGGGGGCGAGAGACATTCAGTACTTC. Translation gives CASSQVFSGGARDIQYF.

This chain uses TRBV5-1 with TRBJ2-5; 9 positions match TRBD2. The V gene end was trimmed by 2 bases and the J gene end by 5 bases; junction bases not matched to a gene: 13. CDR1 and CDR2 from the germline V gene are SGHRS and YFSETQ. The CDR3 totals 17 residues. CDR3 nucleotides: TGCGCCAGCAGCTTAAGAATAGCGGGGGCCTTGGGCGAGACCCAGTACTTC. Its translation is CASSLRIAGALGETQYF. Complete variable domain (other parts from reference TRBV5-1 and TRBJ2-5): KAGVTQTPRYLIKTRGQQVTLSCSPISGHRSVSWYQQTPGQGLQFLFEYFSETQRNKGNFPGRFSGRQFSNSRSEMNVSTLELGDSALYLCASSLRIAGALGETQYFGPGTRLLVL.

The rearrangement uses TRBV6-5 and TRBJ2-3; D is perhaps TRBD2 (5 bases). Trimming removed 8 bases from V and 11 bases from J, with 14 bases in between. This CDR3 contains 11 residues. Germline V gene data show CDR1 as MNHEY and CDR2 as SVGAGI. The CDR3 nucleotides read TGTGCCAGCCTCTTTAACGGGAAGCAGTATTTT. It is translated as CASLFNGKQYF.